A selection of T cell receptor beta chains follows, all from one sample in a study of cytotoxic CD8 clonotypes in ibrutinib-treated CLL. Produced via immunoSEQ multiplex PCR; TCRdb's table is partial and in-frame only. In the table there are some 140,000 clones, 80% to 95% of which are singletons. The sequencing used PBMCs, collected after 12 months of ibrutinib treatment. These receptors were collected from a human donor with chronic lymphocytic leukemia. The CDR3 runs from the conserved cysteine through the conserved F or W. A D gene is named only where the DNA matches it firmly. The listing skips clone size in some rows; elsewhere it reads once, few, many or a size class.

d_call: TRBD2
j_call: TRBJ2-7
clone_size: .
v_call: TRBV6-5
cdr3_nt: TGTGCCAGCCGGCCGGGAGGGTTCGGCGAGCAGTACTTC
cdr3_aa: CASRPGGFGEQYF

d_call: .
j_call: TRBJ2-1
clone_size: .
v_call: TRBV7-2
cdr3_nt: TGTGCCATGCAGCGCGGGGCTGGGGATGAGCAGTTCTTC
cdr3_aa: CAMQRGAGDEQFF

d_call: TRBD2
j_call: TRBJ2-1
clone_size: .
v_call: TRBV6-6
cdr3_nt: TGTGCCAGCAGCCGCGGGAGGGGTTCCTACAATGAGCAGTTCTTC
cdr3_aa: CASSRGRGSYNEQFF

d_call: TRBD1
j_call: TRBJ2-7
clone_size: .
v_call: TRBV28
cdr3_nt: TGTGCCAGCAAAACTCCCGGGACAGGGGGCCCCTCCTACGAGCAGTACTTC
cdr3_aa: CASKTPGTGGPSYEQYF

d_call: .
j_call: TRBJ1-1
clone_size: .
v_call: TRBV18
cdr3_nt: TGTGCCAGCTCACCAGCCTCGGGAGAAGGGTTTGCTGAAGCTTTCTTT
cdr3_aa: CASSPASGEGFAEAFF

d_call: .
j_call: TRBJ1-1
clone_size: .
v_call: TRBV18
cdr3_nt: TGTGCCAGCTCACCAGCCTCATCGGGGAACACTGAAGCTTTCTTT
cdr3_aa: CASSPASSGNTEAFF

d_call: TRBD1
j_call: TRBJ1-4
clone_size: once
v_call: TRBV10-3
cdr3_nt: TGTGCCATCAGTGATGGGACAGGGTCGAGTGAAAAACTGTTTTTT
cdr3_aa: CAISDGTGSSEKLFF

d_call: .
j_call: TRBJ1-1
clone_size: .
v_call: TRBV7-2
cdr3_nt: TGTGCCAGCAGCGCCCAACCGGACAGCACTGAAGCTTTCTTT
cdr3_aa: CASSAQPDSTEAFF

d_call: .
j_call: TRBJ1-4
clone_size: .
v_call: TRBV30
cdr3_nt: TGTGCCTGGAGAATAGGGACGGGTGAAAAACTGTTTTTT
cdr3_aa: CAWRIGTGEKLFF

d_call: .
j_call: TRBJ1-1
clone_size: once
v_call: TRBV7-9
cdr3_nt: TGTGCCAGCAGCTTCTACACTGAAGCTTTCTTT
cdr3_aa: CASSFYTEAFF

d_call: .
j_call: TRBJ1-1
clone_size: .
v_call: TRBV28
cdr3_nt: TGTGCCAGCATCGGGAGGGCCCGCGCGGGCACTGAAGCTTTCTTT
cdr3_aa: CASIGRARAGTEAFF

d_call: .
j_call: TRBJ2-3
clone_size: .
v_call: TRBV28
cdr3_nt: TGTGCCAGCAGTTTGAGACCCTGGGCGCAGTATTTT
cdr3_aa: CASSLRPWAQYF

d_call: .
j_call: TRBJ2-1
clone_size: .
v_call: TRBV10-3
cdr3_nt: TGTGCCATCAGTGAGTTGGCGCAGAGCTCCTACAATGAGCAGTTCTTC
cdr3_aa: CAISELAQSSYNEQFF

d_call: .
j_call: TRBJ2-1
clone_size: .
v_call: TRBV27
cdr3_nt: TGTGCCAGCAGTTTATTGGGGGCCGTTGTGCAGTTCTTC
cdr3_aa: CASSLLGAVVQFF

d_call: .
j_call: TRBJ1-2
clone_size: .
v_call: TRBV4-2
cdr3_nt: TGTGCCAGCAGCCAAGTTGAGGAATACTATGGCTACACCTTC
cdr3_aa: CASSQVEEYYGYTF

d_call: .
j_call: TRBJ2-7
clone_size: .
v_call: TRBV6-5
cdr3_nt: TGTGCCAGTCACGGTGAATTAAGCTCCTACGAGCAGTACTTC
cdr3_aa: CASHGELSSYEQYF

d_call: .
j_call: TRBJ2-7
clone_size: .
v_call: TRBV5-1
cdr3_nt: TGCGCCAGCAGCTTGAGACTCGCCCTCGGGAACGAGCAGTACTTC
cdr3_aa: CASSLRLALGNEQYF

d_call: .
j_call: TRBJ2-3
clone_size: .
v_call: TRBV5-4
cdr3_nt: TGTGCCAGCAGCAATAGGGCGGCGGCAGATACGCAGTATTTT
cdr3_aa: CASSNRAAADTQYF

d_call: .
j_call: TRBJ1-3
clone_size: few
v_call: TRBV7-2
cdr3_nt: TGTGCCAGCTCCTTCGGGGGGTCGAACACCATATATTTT
cdr3_aa: CASSFGGSNTIYF

d_call: TRBD2
j_call: TRBJ2-3
clone_size: many
v_call: TRBV28
cdr3_nt: TGTGCCAGCAGTTTACCCACAGGACTAGCGGGAAATACGCAGTATTTT
cdr3_aa: CASSLPTGLAGNTQYF

d_call: TRBD2
j_call: TRBJ2-7
clone_size: .
v_call: TRBV7-2
cdr3_nt: TGTGCCAGCAGCTTAGCACTCGCTAGCGGGGCGATTTATAAGCAGTACTTC
cdr3_aa: CASSLALASGAIYKQYF

d_call: .
j_call: TRBJ2-3
clone_size: .
v_call: TRBV7-3
cdr3_nt: TGTGCCAGCAGCCGGATCTCAGATACGCAGTATTTT
cdr3_aa: CASSRISDTQYF

d_call: .
j_call: TRBJ2-1
clone_size: few
v_call: TRBV30
cdr3_nt: TGTGCCTGGTGGCTGGAGCGGTACAATGAGCAGTTCTTC
cdr3_aa: CAWWLERYNEQFF

d_call: TRBD2
j_call: TRBJ2-2
clone_size: .
v_call: TRBV7-8
cdr3_nt: TGTGCCAGCAGCTTAGTGCTAGCGGGTCGGAAAGCGAACACCGGGGAGCTGTTTTTT
cdr3_aa: CASSLVLAGRKANTGELFF

d_call: .
j_call: TRBJ1-5
clone_size: .
v_call: TRBV27
cdr3_nt: TGTGCCAGCAGTTCCAAGGGGGGGCAGCCCCAGCATTTT
cdr3_aa: CASSSKGGQPQHF

d_call: .
j_call: TRBJ2-7
clone_size: .
v_call: TRBV7-9
cdr3_nt: TGTGCCAGCAGCCCCGGACAGAGGGTTCCCTACGAGCAGTACTTC
cdr3_aa: CASSPGQRVPYEQYF

d_call: TRBD2
j_call: TRBJ2-2
clone_size: .
v_call: TRBV5-1
cdr3_nt: TGCGCCAGCAGTTGGGGAAGCGGGAGCACCGGGGAGCTGTTTTTT
cdr3_aa: CASSWGSGSTGELFF

d_call: TRBD1
j_call: TRBJ2-2
clone_size: once
v_call: TRBV19
cdr3_nt: TGTGCCAGTAGTATTGGGACAGACACCGGGGAGCTGTTTTTT
cdr3_aa: CASSIGTDTGELFF

d_call: .
j_call: TRBJ2-6
clone_size: .
v_call: TRBV5-6
cdr3_nt: TGTGCCAGCCAGGGAGGTCCCTCTGGGGCCAACGTCCTGACTTTC
cdr3_aa: CASQGGPSGANVLTF

d_call: TRBD2
j_call: TRBJ2-1
clone_size: .
v_call: TRBV27
cdr3_nt: TGTGCCAGCAGTTGGAAGATAGCGGGACGTTACAATGAGCAGTTCTTC
cdr3_aa: CASSWKIAGRYNEQFF

d_call: TRBD1
j_call: TRBJ2-5
clone_size: .
v_call: TRBV2
cdr3_nt: TGTGCCAGCAGGGGAAACAATAACAGGGGGAGAGAGACCCAGTACTTC
cdr3_aa: CASRGNNNRGRETQYF

d_call: .
j_call: TRBJ2-1
clone_size: .
v_call: TRBV6-6
cdr3_nt: TGTGCCAGCAGTTTTATATCATGGGACAAGGGAGAGTTCTTC
cdr3_aa: CASSFISWDKGEFF

d_call: .
j_call: TRBJ1-1
clone_size: few
v_call: TRBV27
cdr3_nt: TGTGCCAGCGGACATTTGGGAGCTTTCTTT
cdr3_aa: CASGHLGAFF

d_call: .
j_call: TRBJ1-2
clone_size: .
v_call: TRBV7-8
cdr3_nt: TGTGCCAGCAGCTCACCGCGGGGATCCCTCCAGGGCTACACCTTC
cdr3_aa: CASSSPRGSLQGYTF

d_call: TRBD2
j_call: TRBJ2-5
clone_size: .
v_call: TRBV6-1
cdr3_nt: TGTGCCAGCAGTGGACTAGCGGGAGGGAAAGAGACCCAGTACTTC
cdr3_aa: CASSGLAGGKETQYF

d_call: .
j_call: TRBJ1-2
clone_size: .
v_call: TRBV6-1
cdr3_nt: TGTGCCATCGAATATGGCTACACCTTC
cdr3_aa: CAIEYGYTF

d_call: TRBD2
j_call: TRBJ2-1
clone_size: .
v_call: TRBV19
cdr3_nt: TGTGCCAGTAGTATACTAGCGGCGGACAATGAGCAGTTCTTC
cdr3_aa: CASSILAADNEQFF

d_call: .
j_call: TRBJ2-5
clone_size: .
v_call: TRBV10-1
cdr3_nt: TGCGCCAGCAGTGGGCCGGAAGAGACCCAGTACTTC
cdr3_aa: CASSGPEETQYF

d_call: TRBD1
j_call: TRBJ1-2
clone_size: .
v_call: TRBV27
cdr3_nt: TGTGCCAGCGGGTACCGGGACAGGGTTTCTGGCTACACCTTC
cdr3_aa: CASGYRDRVSGYTF

d_call: .
j_call: TRBJ2-7
clone_size: .
v_call: TRBV5-6
cdr3_nt: TGTGCCAGCAGACCCCGGAGGGGGCTCGACGAGCAGTACTTC
cdr3_aa: CASRPRRGLDEQYF

d_call: TRBD2
j_call: TRBJ2-5
clone_size: .
v_call: TRBV11-2
cdr3_nt: TGTGCCAGCAGCTTATCTGAACTAGCGGATCCCTTGGAGACCCAGTACTTC
cdr3_aa: CASSLSELADPLETQYF